The present entry profiles one T cell receptor beta chain with its context. What it recognizes is unknown. The data originate from a study of cytomegalovirus exposure and HLA in healthy donors. In the PCR, 60 Vbeta and 13 Jbeta primers were used. Sequencing was performed with immunoSEQ multiplex PCR; in TCRdb, only in-frame clones are kept and a portion is missing. The repertoire holds about 82,000 clones, with around three fifths as singletons. CDR3 size: 14 residues. V lost 7 bases to trimming and J lost 2 bases, with 14 bases between them. Germline CDR1 reads MDHEN; CDR2 reads SYDVKM. Overall study results and limits: In an earlier analysis, in some 500 donors, most V segments appeared productive either ~87% or ~30% of the time. An analysis was carried out at a later point. It showed that HLA-associated TCR beta chains were more clonally expanded than equally common non-associated chains. The authors later found TCR association rates varying by HLA locus, with DRB1 most and HLA-C fewest. TCR beta V- and J-gene trimming was later associated with a missense DCLRE1C variant.

This receptor was obtained from a woman aged 40 to 50 in good health and CMV-seropositive. The rearrangement links TRBV28 to TRBJ1-2, with D unresolved. The sample comprised PBMCs. CDR3 sequence (DNA): TGTGCCAGCACCCGGGAGGGTTCCAACTATGGCTACACCTTC. The encoded protein is CASTREGSNYGYTF.